This T cell receptor (beta chain) was found in a study of regulatory T cells in long-lasting Graves disease. Study results and limitations: Since the sample size was small, accuracy may have been reduced.

Time point described: newly diagnosed GD, antithyroid drugs for less than 3 months. The TCR library was prepared using RNA isolated from PBMCs. This clonotype has ten or more counts. The antigen is not known. According to the study, TCR beta libraries were built with iRepertoire HTBI primers and CDR3-region Arm-PCR. MiXCR was run by TCRdb on the multiplex PCR reads, yielding one entry per CDR3 protein. This table has about 420,000 distinct CDR3 sequences, 15% to 20% appearing once. The CDR3 is made up of 14 amino acids. V lost 3 bases and J lost 2; bases outside the gene matches: 2. The germline V gene encodes CDR1 WNHNN and CDR2 SYGVQD (reference sequence). The data also belong to a second study, concerning T cells in Graves' hyperthyroidism and ophthalmopathy. This second study notes: Patients aged 18 to 65 had newly diagnosed hyperthyroidism of under 2 months' duration.

The chain has TRBV10-1 and TRBJ2-3; 7 nucleotides agree with TRBD2. The sequence came from a woman between 18 and 30 years old with Graves disease. The input for sequencing was peripheral blood mononuclear cells (PBMCs), taken at new diagnosis, from a patient treated with antithyroid drugs. This CDR3 reads CASSDAGATDTQYF. DNA of the CDR3: TGCGCCAGCAGTGACGCGGGAGCCACAGATACGCAGTATTTT.